Each of the 22 T cell receptor beta chains below was sequenced from the same sample in a study of blood T cell repertoires in COVID-19 (TCRdb year 2020). The library was produced with the immunoSEQ multiplex PCR assay. TCRdb mirrors the immuneACCESS table, restricted to in-frame sequences. Some clones are absent from its copies; in checked studies, under half trace to an unresolved V gene, and the reason for the others is unknown. The sample has over 40,000 clones on record, approximately 86% of them singletons. The top ten clones comprise around 3.2% of the sample. The sequenced material came from peripheral blood. The receptor source for this set is a woman of 80 years or more with acute or convalescent COVID-19.

The rearrangement links TRBV2 to TRBJ1-1; the match to TRBD1 covers 9 bases. Trimming took 6 bases from V and 11 from J; bases not matched to a gene: 4. The germline V gene encodes CDR1 SNHLY and CDR2 FYNNEI. CDR3 size: 11 residues. The CDR3 reads CASSRDREAFF. Written as DNA, the CDR3 is TGTGCCAGCAGCCGGGACAGGGAGGCTTTCTTT.

The count of this clone is one. The rearrangement joins TRBV12-3 or TRBV12-4 to TRBJ1-5, with TRBD1 matching over 7 bases. There are 13 residues in the CDR3. V was clipped by 6 bases and J by 4 bases; unmatched bases: 3. Here the CDR3 reads CASSRGQNQPQHF. The CDR3 coding sequence is TGTGCCAGCAGCAGGGGACAGAATCAGCCCCAGCATTTT.

The J gene is TRBJ1-6, the V gene TRBV7-8, with D tentatively TRBD1 (5 bases). Germline V gene data show CDR1 as SGHVS and CDR2 as FQNEAQ. CDR3 length: 16 residues. Trimming stripped 1 base from V and 3 bases from J, with 10 bases between. CDR3 loop: CASSLGATVYNSPLHF. DNA of the CDR3: TGTGCCAGCAGCTTAGGGGCGACAGTCTATAATTCACCCCTCCACTTT.

The J gene is TRBJ2-3, the V gene TRBV4-1, with a tentative D call TRBD1 (5 bases). Trimming shortened V by 2 bases and J by 6 bases, and 6 bases separated the two germline ends. CDR3 size: 12 residues. Germline-derived CDR1 and CDR2 are MGHRA and YSYEKL. CDR3 in DNA: TGCGCCAGCAGCCAACCAGGGGATACGCAGTATTTT. This gives the protein CASSQPGDTQYF.

The chain joins TRBV5-1 to TRBJ1-5; weak D call: TRBD1 (6 bases). V lost 4 bases to trimming and J lost 7 bases, with 18 bases between them. The CDR3 totals 15 residues. Germline CDR1 reads SGHRS; CDR2 reads YFSETQ. The CDR3 DNA is TGCGCCAGCAGCCCTTTCGAACAGGGCGGCCAGCCCCAGCATTTT. This gives the protein CASSPFEQGGQPQHF.

This chain joins TRBV6-5 and TRBJ1-2; TRBD1 matches 7 bases. CDR3 length equals 14 residues. CDR1 is MNHEY and CDR2 is SVGAGI in the germline V gene. With V trimmed by 2 bases and J by 6 bases, 6 bases remained unmatched. CDR3 nucleotide sequence: TGTGCCAGCAGTTACCGGGCAGGGGGAAATGGCTACACCTTC. Its translation: CASSYRAGGNGYTF.

The table lists this clone with a few counts. The rearrangement joins TRBV6-5 to TRBJ2-7, with D perhaps matching TRBD1 (6 bases). The CDR3 is 13 amino acids. Trimming pared 6 bases from V and 7 bases from J, leaving 16 bases between. Germline V gene data show CDR1 as MNHEY and CDR2 as SVGAGI. This CDR3 reads CASRGGQLWEQYF. The CDR3 coding sequence is TGTGCCAGCAGGGGTGGACAGCTTTGGGAGCAGTACTTC.

The chain couples TRBV12-3 or TRBV12-4 to TRBJ2-1, with TRBD1 matching over 7 bases. V shed 8 bases, J shed 1 base, and the junction held 2 bases outside the gene matches. This CDR3 comprises 13 residues. The CDR3 DNA reads TGTGCCAGCCGACAGGGTTCCTACAATGAGCAGTTCTTC. Its protein product is CASRQGSYNEQFF.

V is TRBV10-2 and J is TRBJ2-1; 10 positions agree with TRBD2. V lost 3 bases and J lost 8; bases outside the gene matches: 7. The CDR3 has 15 amino acids. In germline, CDR1 is WSHSY, CDR2 SAAADI. The CDR3 loop reads CASSDPSGGFDEQFF. The CDR3 DNA reads as TGCGCCAGCAGTGATCCTAGCGGGGGTTTTGATGAGCAGTTCTTC.

The CDR3 sequence is CASRKLAGPQETQYF. The CDR3 nucleotides read TGTGCCAGCAGGAAACTAGCGGGGCCTCAAGAGACCCAGTACTTC. The chain combines TRBV3-1 (or the pseudogene TRBV3-2) with TRBJ2-5, with TRBD2 matching 10 bases. The CDR3 consists of 15 residues. Germline values: CDR1 LGHDT, CDR2 YNNKEL (reference sequence). V shed 6 bases and J 2 bases; nucleotides not matched to a gene: 6.

This clone has just a few counts. The chain has TRBV9 and TRBJ2-1, with unresolved D. Trimming shortened V by 0 bases and J by 7 bases, and 14 bases separated the two germline ends. Germline V gene data show CDR1 as SGDLS and CDR2 as YYNGEE. The CDR3 length is 15 residues. The CDR3, as DNA: TGTGCCAGCAGCGTAGCTACGGGTAGCTGGAATGAGCAGTTCTTC. Translated: CASSVATGSWNEQFF.

The chain is built from TRBV5-1 and TRBJ2-7; D unresolved. V lost 3 bases and J lost 6, with 19 bases in between. Germline assignment: CDR1 SGHRS and CDR2 YFSETQ. The CDR3 is 15 residues long. The DNA of the CDR3 is TGCGCCAGCAGCTCGGAGTTGGGTGGGTCGGTCGAGCAGTACTTC. It codes for CASSSELGGSVEQYF.

The chain carries TRBV7-2 and TRBJ2-5; tentatively, D is TRBD2 (5 bases). The CDR3 contains 16 residues. V lost 5 bases, J lost 4 bases, and 20 bases lay in between. CDR1 and CDR2 from the germline V gene are SGHTA and FQGNSA. CDR3 DNA: TGTGCCAGCAGCCCACCCCCAGTCGGGATCGGAGAGACCCAGTACTTC. It translates to CASSPPPVGIGETQYF.

This chain joins TRBV7-2 and TRBJ1-3; TRBD1 agrees at 8 bases. V shed 3 bases, J shed 4 bases, and the junction held 5 bases outside the gene matches. The V gene's germline CDR1 is SGHTA and CDR2 FQGNSA. The CDR3 sequence is 15 residues long. Written as DNA, the CDR3 is TGTGCCAGCAGCTTCCAGGGGGCAAAAGGAAACACCATATATTTT. It specifies CASSFQGAKGNTIYF. The variable domain in full, with the rest retrieved from reference TRBV7-2 and TRBJ1-3, is GAGVSQSPSNKVTEKGKDVELRCDPISGHTALYWYRQSLGQGLEFLIYFQGNSAPDKSGLPSDRFSAERTGGSVSTLTIQRTQQEDSAVYLCASSFQGAKGNTIYFGEGSWLTVV.

CDR3 in amino acids: CASSPTGGGYNEQFF. CDR3 coding DNA: TGTGCCAGCAGCCCTACTGGGGGGGGCTACAATGAGCAGTTCTTC. The chain is built from TRBV14 and TRBJ2-1, with 7 bases identical to TRBD2. J lost 3 bases, V lost 4 bases, and 6 bases had no gene match. The CDR3 sequence is 15 residues long. Germline lookup yields CDR1 SGHDN and CDR2 FVKESK.

This chain joins TRBV3-1 (or the pseudogene TRBV3-2) and TRBJ1-2; D is perhaps TRBD1 (5 bases). Germline CDR1 and CDR2: LGHDT and YNNKEL (reference sequence). Between the trimmed V and J ends, which lost 3 bases and 8 bases, there was a span of 16 bases. This CDR3 is built from 14 residues. CDR3 nucleotide sequence: TGTGCCAGCAGCCAGACGACAGTGGGGTCCGGCTACACCTTC. Translating gives CASSQTTVGSGYTF.

The chain couples TRBV2 to TRBJ1-5; 8 bases are a match to TRBD1. The CDR3 runs to 14 residues. Germline V lookup: CDR1 SNHLY, CDR2 FYNNEI. V shed 5 bases and J 6 bases; nucleotides not matched to a gene: 6. CDR3 loop: CASSTRTGSQPQHF. The CDR3 DNA sequence: TGTGCCAGCAGTACGCGGACAGGGAGTCAGCCCCAGCATTTT.

This chain joins TRBV7-3 and TRBJ2-5, with 8 bases that match TRBD1. V gave up 5 bases and J gave up 5 bases; unmatched junction bases: 4. Germline CDR1 reads SGHTA; CDR2 reads FQGTGA. The CDR3 runs 13 residues. This chain's CDR3 is CASSRGQGETQYF. For the CDR3, the DNA is TGTGCCAGCAGCCGCGGACAGGGTGAGACCCAGTACTTC.

V and J are TRBV19 and TRBJ2-7; D gene ambiguous. The V gene lost 0 bases and the J gene lost 0 bases, with 9 bases spanning the gap. The CDR3 is 15 residues long. In germline, CDR1 is LNHDA, CDR2 SQIVND (reference sequence). This CDR3 is CASSIDGRSSYEQYF. In DNA, the CDR3 is TGTGCCAGTAGTATAGATGGAAGGAGCTCCTACGAGCAGTACTTC.

This clone occurred once. The rearrangement links TRBV7-9 to TRBJ1-2; D is uncertain. V lost 5 bases to trimming and J lost 7 bases, with 11 bases between them. The CDR3 is 12 amino acids. Germline CDR1 SEHNR, CDR2 FQNEAQ (reference sequence). The CDR3 is CASSPREGGYTF. The CDR3 bases are TGTGCCAGCAGCCCTAGGGAGGGTGGCTACACCTTC.

The chain links TRBV2 to TRBJ2-3, with TRBD1 matching 7 bases. CDR3 length: 15 residues. Germline V gene sequence: CDR1 SNHLY, CDR2 FYNNEI. V was pared by 4 bases and J by 4 bases, with 8 bases of the junction left unmatched. The CDR3 here is CASSVKGATADTQYF. CDR3 sequence (DNA): TGTGCCAGCAGTGTCAAGGGGGCAACGGCAGATACGCAGTATTTT.

CDR3 nucleotide sequence: TGTGCCAGCAGCCAGGGACAGGGCCTCTCCTACGAGCAGTACTTC. Translated: CASSQGQGLSYEQYF. The gene calls are TRBV7-2 and TRBJ2-7, with 9 bases lining up with TRBD1. The trim removed 5 bases at V and 0 bases at J, leaving 5 bases unmatched. The germline CDR1 and CDR2 sequences are SGHTA and FQGNSA. CDR3 length: 15 amino acids.